Listed below are T cell receptor beta chains from one sample, sequenced in a study of blood T cells in healthy people across ages. TCRdb redid the calling of the 5' RACE reads with MiXCR, one entry per CDR3 protein. The repertoire has fewer than 2 million distinct CDR3 sequences, about two fifths of them found once; the top ten carry 20% to 25%. The sequenced sample was blood. The source of these receptors is a human donor in good health. Both conserved end residues are part of each CDR3. D genes are given only for firm matches. A clone size is listed for some rows: how often the clone was seen (once, few, many), or a class if it is expanded.

V gene,D gene,J gene,clone size,CDR3 DNA,CDR3 protein
TRBV6-2/TRBV6-3,NA,TRBJ2-7,NA,TGTGCCAGCAGTACGATTCGAGGCCCCAACTACTACGAGCAGTACTTC,CASSTIRGPNYYEQYF
TRBV6-2/TRBV6-3,NA,TRBJ2-2,NA,TGTGCCAGCACGTTCGACGGGCTGAACACCGGGGAGCTGTTTTTT,CASTFDGLNTGELFF
TRBV12-3/TRBV12-4,TRBD2,TRBJ2-1,few,TGTGCCAGCAGTAGTGAAACGGGGGGGGTCTACAATGGGCAGTTCTTC,CASSSETGGVYNGQFF
TRBV7-9,TRBD1,TRBJ2-7,few,TGTGCCAGCAGCTCCCCCGTAGGGACAGCCTACGAGCAGTACTTC,CASSSPVGTAYEQYF
TRBV2,TRBD1,TRBJ2-6,few,TGTGCCATCTTGGACAGGGTCAAAGCTGGGGCCAACGTCCTGACTTTC,CAILDRVKAGANVLTF
TRBV12-3/TRBV12-4,NA,TRBJ2-1,NA,TGTGCCAGCAGTTTAGGTTTTGGGCAGAGCTCCTACAATGAGCAGTTCTTC,CASSLGFGQSSYNEQFF
TRBV7-9,TRBD1,TRBJ2-7,NA,TGTACCAGCAGCTTAATCGGGACAGGGGACTACGAGCAGTACTTC,CTSSLIGTGDYEQYF
TRBV3-1,NA,TRBJ2-5,NA,TGTGCCAGCAGCTACGGGGGATCGGAGACCCAGTACTTC,CASSYGGSETQYF
TRBV4-1,NA,TRBJ2-1,NA,TGCGCCAGCAGCCAAGTTTTGGGGGGAGAGACCCAGTTCTTC,CASSQVLGGETQFF
TRBV9,TRBD2,TRBJ2-5,NA,TGTGCCAGCAGCGCAGGACTAGCTGACCAGGAGACCCAGTACTTC,CASSAGLADQETQYF
TRBV7-2,NA,TRBJ2-2,NA,TGTGCCAGCAGCTTAAGTAAAAGCTATCGGGCCGGGGAGCTGTTTTTT,CASSLSKSYRAGELFF
TRBV29-1,TRBD2,TRBJ2-3,few,TGCAGCGCCGGGACTAGCGGGGTGCCAGATACGCAGTATTTT,CSAGTSGVPDTQYF
TRBV3-1,NA,TRBJ2-3,NA,TGTGCCAGCAGCCAAGAGTTGACAGATACGCAGTATTTT,CASSQELTDTQYF
TRBV20-1,NA,TRBJ2-3,NA,TGCAGTGCTAGAGTCGACCGTGCAGATACGCAGTATTTT,CSARVDRADTQYF
TRBV7-2,TRBD2,TRBJ2-3,few,TGTGCCAGCACCAGAACCTTAGCGGGGGGCGGAGATACGCAGTATTTT,CASTRTLAGGGDTQYF
TRBV6-1,NA,TRBJ1-2,NA,TGTGCCAGCAGAACCTTCGGGTCTGGTAACTATGGCTACACCTTC,CASRTFGSGNYGYTF
TRBV6-5,NA,TRBJ1-2,NA,TGTGCCAGCAGTGATGATGGGGTCCACTATGGCTACACCTTC,CASSDDGVHYGYTF
TRBV13,NA,TRBJ2-5,NA,TGTGCCAGCAGCTTAAGGGCAGCTGGAGAGACCCAGTACTTC,CASSLRAAGETQYF